This passage covers 19 T cell receptor beta chains from one sample sequenced in a study of regulatory dendritic cells for organ transplantation. The antigens for these receptors are not known. TCRdb keeps only in-frame clones here, not all; method: immunoSEQ multiplex PCR. This sample has about 20,000 clones, with around 86% found just once. Sorted T cells were CFSE-labeled and cultured four to five days with allogeneic regulatory or mature dendritic cells at 1:10. Sequencing input: naive CD4+ T cells from blood cultured with dendritic cells. The subset here: CD45RA+ naive T cells. These receptors were obtained from a human donor in good health.

This clone was counted a few times. This rearrangement joins TRBV14 to TRBJ1-1; unclear D gene. This CDR3 region has 13 residues. CDR1 is SGHDN, CDR2 FVKESK, per germline. Trimming removed 2 bases from V and 1 base from J, with 5 bases in between. CDR3 nucleotide sequence: TGTGCCAGCAGCCAACTAACGAACACTGAAGCTTTCTTT. Residues: CASSQLTNTEAFF.

This clone was seen only a few times. The genes are TRBV7-8 and TRBJ1-6; D gene unclear. The CDR3 loop spans 15 amino acids. Germline V lookup: CDR1 SGHVS, CDR2 FQNEAQ. Trimming removed 5 bases from V and 2 bases from J, with 10 bases in between. CDR3 DNA: TGTGCCAGCAGCGTTTCCGGAACCTATAATTCACCCCTCCACTTT. Translation: CASSVSGTYNSPLHF.

V usage is TRBV2 and J usage is TRBJ2-5; tentatively, D is TRBD1 (6 bases). Trimming took off 6 bases at V and 2 bases at J, with 13 bases between the two ends. This CDR3 comprises 14 residues. The germline V gene encodes CDR1 SNHLY and CDR2 FYNNEI. In DNA, the CDR3 is TGTGCCAGCAGCGACGGACAGCTGCAAGAGACCCAGTACTTC. Protein: CASSDGQLQETQYF.

The V call is TRBV7-9, the J call TRBJ1-6, with D uncertain. Germline V gene data show CDR1 as SEHNR and CDR2 as FQNEAQ (reference sequence). Trimming shortened V by 1 base and J by 12 bases, and 13 bases separated the two germline ends. The CDR3 has 14 residues. The CDR3 loop reads CASSLGVSTGPLHF. In nucleotides, the CDR3 is TGTGCCAGCAGCTTAGGCGTCAGCACGGGACCCCTCCACTTT.

This clone was detected a few times. This chain connects TRBV9 to TRBJ1-4; a weak D match, TRBD1 (5 bases). Germline V gene sequence: CDR1 SGDLS, CDR2 YYNGEE. This CDR3 comprises 15 residues. Between the trimmed V and J ends, which lost 2 bases and 2 bases, there was a span of 10 bases. The DNA of the CDR3 is TGTGCCAGCAGCGTCAGGGATTCGACTAATGAAAAACTGTTTTTT. This gives the protein CASSVRDSTNEKLFF.

This clone was detected only once. The rearrangement uses TRBV30 and TRBJ1-2; possibly TRBD1 for D (5 bases). V was trimmed by 8 bases and J by 8 bases, leaving 21 bases between them. CDR3 length equals 13 residues. Germline values: CDR1 GTSNPN, CDR2 SVGIG (reference sequence). The CDR3 spells CALGRQGAMGYTF. CDR3 nucleotides: TGTGCCCTAGGCAGGCAGGGAGCTATGGGCTACACCTTC.

V gene TRBV7-2 combines with J gene TRBJ2-7; D remains ambiguous. V lost 2 bases to trimming and J lost 6 bases, with 8 bases between them. This CDR3 comprises 12 residues. Looked up from germline, CDR1 is SGHTA and CDR2 is FQGNSA. The CDR3 is CASSLSAREQYF. The CDR3, as DNA: TGTGCCAGCAGCTTATCAGCTCGCGAGCAGTACTTC.

This clone was seen only a few times. The chain recombines TRBV6-6 with TRBJ1-5; the D gene is possibly TRBD1 (5 bases). The CDR3 consists of 15 residues. V shed 2 bases and J shed 4 bases, with 12 bases lying between them. CDR1 and CDR2 from the germline V gene are MNHNY and SVGAGI (reference sequence). The CDR3 spells CASSYGARENQPQHF. CDR3 coding DNA: TGTGCCAGCAGTTACGGGGCAAGAGAGAATCAGCCCCAGCATTTT.

V is TRBV20-1 and J is TRBJ2-5; D is ambiguous. V lost 6 bases and J 5 bases, leaving 4 bases between the germline ends. Germline CDR1 is DFQATT and CDR2 is SNEGSKA (reference sequence). CDR3 length: 9 residues. CDR3 nucleotides: TGCAGTGCGGGGGAGACCCAGTACTTC. This gives the protein CSAGETQYF.

This clone came up once. This chain connects TRBV9 to TRBJ2-7, with TRBD2 matching 12 bases. J was trimmed by 5 bases and V by 4 bases; bases with no gene match: 7. Germline V gene lookup returns CDR1 SGDLS and CDR2 YYNGEE. The CDR3 is 15 amino acids. The CDR3 loop reads CASSPRTSGEDEQYF. The CDR3 DNA reads TGTGCCAGCAGCCCACGGACTAGCGGGGAGGACGAGCAGTACTTC.

This clone was detected only once. V is TRBV6-1 and J is TRBJ2-3; 14 positions match TRBD2. This CDR3 spans 15 amino acids. Trimming at V came to 5 bases and at J to 10 bases, leaving 8 bases not matched to a gene. The germline V gene encodes CDR1 MNHNS and CDR2 SASEGT. As DNA, the CDR3 is TGTGCCAGCAGTTCCCAGACTAGCGGGAGGGCTGCGCAGTATTTT. Its protein is CASSSQTSGRAAQYF.

The chain carries TRBV18 and TRBJ2-3, with TRBD2 as a possible D gene (5 bases). The CDR3 extends over 13 amino acids. Trimming shortened V by 6 bases and J by 0 bases, and 7 bases separated the two germline ends. CDR1 is KGHSH and CDR2 is LQKENI in the germline V gene. The CDR3, as DNA: TGTGCCAGCTCCGGACTGAGCACAGATACGCAGTATTTT. It encodes CASSGLSTDTQYF.

The V gene is TRBV7-2, the J gene TRBJ2-7, with 7 positions matching TRBD1. The CDR3 spans 13 residues. The V gene's germline CDR1 is SGHTA and CDR2 FQGNSA. With 0 bases clipped from V and 7 bases from J, the junction kept 3 bases outside the gene matches. The CDR3 sequence: CASSLAQGPEQYF. Here the CDR3 DNA reads TGTGCCAGCAGCTTAGCACAGGGGCCAGAGCAGTACTTC.

A remark on this clone: Other nucleotide sequences in the sample specify the same CDR3. V gene TRBV7-6 combines with J gene TRBJ2-7; D unresolved. Per the germline V gene, CDR1 is SGHVS and CDR2 is FNYEAQ. The CDR3 covers 13 residues. V lost 0 bases and J 3 bases, leaving 6 bases between the germline ends. CDR3: CASSLARGYEQYF. Written as DNA, the CDR3 is TGTGCCAGCAGCTTAGCGCGAGGCTACGAGCAGTACTTC. Variable domain in full (rest from reference TRBV7-6 and TRBJ2-7): GAGVSQSPRYKVTKRGQDVALRCDPISGHVSLYWYRQALGQGPEFLTYFNYEAQQDKSGLPNDRFSAERPEGSISTLTIQRTEQRDSAMYRCASSLARGYEQYFGPGTRLTVT.

The V gene is TRBV2, the J gene TRBJ2-7; 9 bases agree with TRBD2. The junction had 10 bases not matched to a gene; V was cut back by 6 bases and J by 4 bases. The germline V gene encodes CDR1 SNHLY and CDR2 FYNNEI. This CDR3 region has 15 residues. The CDR3 DNA sequence: TGTGCCAGCAGAAGCCGGCTAGCGGGACCTTACGAGCAGTACTTC. It codes for CASRSRLAGPYEQYF. The full variable domain, with the rest looked up from reference TRBV2 and TRBJ2-7, is EPEVTQTPSHQVTQMGQEVILRCVPISNHLYFYWYRQILGQKVEFLVSFYNNEISEKSEIFDDQFSVERPDGSNFTLKIRSTKLEDSAMYFCASRSRLAGPYEQYFGPGTRLTVT.

V usage is TRBV6-5 and J usage is TRBJ1-1, with unresolved D. The CDR3 is made up of 13 amino acids. Trimming pared 5 bases from V and 0 bases from J, leaving 7 bases between. Germline V CDR1 and CDR2: MNHEY, SVGAGI. CDR3 residues: CASSNRVNTEAFF. The CDR3 nucleotides are TGTGCCAGCAGTAATAGGGTGAACACTGAAGCTTTCTTT.

V usage is TRBV30 and J usage is TRBJ1-2; D possibly corresponds to TRBD1 (5 bases). Per germline, CDR1 GTSNPN and CDR2 SVGIG (reference sequence). Trimming stripped 0 bases from V and 5 bases from J, with 13 bases between. The CDR3 totals 14 residues. CDR3 nucleotides: TGTGCCTGGAGTGTACTAAGGGGCTGGTATGGCTACACCTTC. It translates to CAWSVLRGWYGYTF.

This rearrangement joins TRBV7-2 to TRBJ1-1, with D possibly being TRBD1 (5 bases). The germline V gene encodes CDR1 SGHTA and CDR2 FQGNSA. The CDR3 is 15 amino acids. Trimming took off 2 bases at V and 4 bases at J, with 14 bases between the two ends. The CDR3 reads CASSLMGPFGTEAFF. CDR3 in DNA: TGTGCCAGCAGCTTAATGGGGCCGTTCGGCACTGAAGCTTTCTTT.

This clone was found once. The J gene is TRBJ1-3, the V gene TRBV5-6, with D unclear. V was pared by 1 base and J by 0 bases, with 11 bases between. CDR1 is SGHDT, CDR2 YYEEEE, per germline. The CDR3 totals 16 residues. The CDR3 spells CASSLLGTRSGNTIYF. CDR3 sequence (DNA): TGTGCCAGCAGCTTGTTAGGTACCCGCTCTGGAAACACCATATATTTT.